Below are 32 T cell receptor beta chains sequenced from a single sample in a study of blood T cell repertoires in COVID-19. Sequencing used immunoSEQ multiplex PCR; TCRdb keeps in-frame clones, though not all of them. The profile shows about 210,000 clones, 86% of them singletons. The source material was PBMCs or T cells enriched from blood (not recorded which). These receptors all stem from a woman between 35 and 50 years old in a cohort exposed to, infected with or recovered from COVID-19 (not recorded which).

The rearrangement links TRBV5-5 to TRBJ2-1, with 12 bases identical to TRBD2. The CDR3 length is 17 residues. Trimming removed 0 bases from V and 10 bases from J; junction bases left unmatched: 11. Germline loops: CDR1 SGHKS, CDR2 YYEKEE (reference sequence). DNA for the CDR3: TGTGCCAGCAGCTTGGAACTAGCGGGAGGACTGTGGGGAGAGCAGTTCTTC. Protein sequence: CASSLELAGGLWGEQFF. The variable domain in full, completed from reference TRBV5-5 and TRBJ2-1, reads DAGVTQSPTHLIKTRGQQVTLRCSPISGHKSVSWYQQVLGQGPQFIFQYYEKEERGRGNFPDRFSARQFPNYSSELNVNALLLGDSALYLCASSLELAGGLWGEQFFGPGTRLTVL.

The chain recombines TRBV19 with TRBJ1-5; weak D call: TRBD1 (5 bases). V lost 5 bases and J lost 2, with 16 bases in between. The CDR3 consists of 16 residues. Germline values: CDR1 LNHDA, CDR2 SQIVND (reference sequence). In nucleotides, the CDR3 is TGTGCCAGTAGTTGGCGTTGGGGGGAAGGCAATCAGCCCCAGCATTTT. Protein product: CASSWRWGEGNQPQHF.

The chain joins TRBV10-3 to TRBJ2-2, with 10 bases fitting TRBD2. CDR3 size: 19 residues. Germline V CDR1 and CDR2: ENHRY, SYGVKD. The V and J ends lost 5 bases and 0 bases, in that order; junction bases with no gene match: 12. The DNA for the CDR3 is TGTGCCATCAGTCCCCCTCGGGGGCTAGCGGGGGCGAACACCGGGGAGCTGTTTTTT. Its translation is CAISPPRGLAGANTGELFF.

The V call is TRBV30, the J call TRBJ1-6, with D hard to call. The CDR3 covers 14 residues. Germline lookup yields CDR1 GTSNPN and CDR2 SVGIG (reference sequence). Trimming shortened V by 1 base and J by 6 bases, and 10 bases separated the two germline ends. The CDR3 spells CAWSGREANSPLHF. The CDR3 nucleotides are TGTGCCTGGAGTGGCCGGGAGGCTAATTCACCCCTCCACTTT.

The chain combines TRBV28 with TRBJ1-6; D gene unclear. The CDR3 sequence is 17 residues long. Per germline, CDR1 MDHEN and CDR2 SYDVKM. The ends were cut back, 6 bases at V and 3 bases at J, with 18 bases in the middle. Written as DNA, the CDR3 is TGTGCCAGCAGATCTACCGGGAACCTGGGCTATAATTCACCCCTCCACTTT. This encodes CASRSTGNLGYNSPLHF.

The V and J genes are TRBV6-5 and TRBJ1-1; D is unclear. Trimming took off 7 bases at V and 6 bases at J, with 18 bases between the two ends. From germline, CDR1 is MNHEY and CDR2 SVGAGI. This CDR3 is built from 14 residues. CDR3 loop: CASTSGRTNSEAFF. CDR3 nucleotides: TGTGCCAGCACCAGCGGACGTACAAACTCTGAAGCTTTCTTT.

The rearrangement joins TRBV6-5 to TRBJ2-1; 15 bases map to TRBD2. From germline, CDR1 is MNHEY and CDR2 SVGAGI. The trim removed 6 bases at V and 9 bases at J, leaving 3 bases unmatched. The CDR3 is 14 residues long. The CDR3 DNA is TGTGCCAGCAGAGGACTAGCGGGGGGGCCTGAGCAGTTCTTC. Its translation is CASRGLAGGPEQFF.

The gene calls are TRBV4-1 and TRBJ1-5, with TRBD1 as a possible D gene (6 bases). The CDR3 spans 19 residues. The germline CDR1 and CDR2 sequences are MGHRA and YSYEKL. Trimming stripped 0 bases from V and 0 bases from J, with 18 bases between. In nucleotides, the CDR3 is TGCGCCAGCAGCCAAGATATCCCCAGGGGCCCCGTTAGCAATCAGCCCCAGCATTTT. This translates into CASSQDIPRGPVSNQPQHF.

V is TRBV5-4 and J is TRBJ1-2, with 10 bases aligning to TRBD1. Germline trimming cut 3 bases from V and 2 bases from J; bases unmatched to any gene: 4. This CDR3 is built from 15 residues. Germline CDR1 is SGHNT and CDR2 is YYREEE (reference sequence). The CDR3 DNA reads as TGTGCCAGCAGCTCCCCGGGACAGGGGAACTATGGCTACACCTTC. It encodes CASSSPGQGNYGYTF.

The V and J genes are TRBV4-1 and TRBJ1-1; D is possibly TRBD1 (6 bases). Per the germline V gene, CDR1 is MGHRA and CDR2 is YSYEKL. V was shortened by 3 bases and J by 2 bases, with 10 bases between the two germline ends. CDR3 length: 14 residues. CDR3 in DNA: TGCGCCAGCAGCCACGGGACAACCAACACTGAAGCTTTCTTT. This gives the protein CASSHGTTNTEAFF.

As concerns this clone: The sample contains more than one DNA sequence encoding this CDR3. J is TRBJ2-1 and V is TRBV14, with TRBD2 matching 10 bases. Germline CDR1 SGHDN, CDR2 FVKESK. Trimming removed 4 bases from V and 4 bases from J; junction bases left unmatched: 4. The CDR3 is 15 amino acids. CDR3 amino acids: CASSLGLAIYNEQFF. CDR3 sequence (DNA): TGTGCCAGCAGCCTGGGACTAGCGATTTACAATGAGCAGTTCTTC. The full variable domain, completed using reference TRBV14 and TRBJ2-1, is EAGVTQFPSHSVIEKGQTVTLRCDPISGHDNLYWYRRVMGKEIKFLLHFVKESKQDESGMPNNRFLAERTGGTYSTLKVQPAELEDSGVYFCASSLGLAIYNEQFFGPGTRLTVL.

The rearrangement joins TRBV20-1 to TRBJ2-2, with unresolved D. Trimming stripped 3 bases from V and 0 bases from J, with 5 bases between. CDR3 length: 13 residues. Germline CDR1 DFQATT, CDR2 SNEGSKA (reference sequence). The CDR3 DNA reads as TGCAGTGCTAGTCCGGCGAACACCGGGGAGCTGTTTTTT. Translating it yields CSASPANTGELFF.

The V and J genes are TRBV4-1 and TRBJ1-6; 7 bases match TRBD1. This CDR3 is built from 15 residues. After removal of 0 bases from V and 7 bases from J, the junction contained 3 bases not matched to a gene. Germline CDR1 and CDR2: MGHRA and YSYEKL. The CDR3 DNA reads as TGCGCCAGCAGCCAAGATAGACAGGGAAATTCACCCCTCCACTTT. It encodes CASSQDRQGNSPLHF.

The chain couples TRBV7-9 to TRBJ1-5, with D hard to call. The CDR3 length is 13 residues. Per the germline V gene, CDR1 is SEHNR and CDR2 is FQNEAQ (reference sequence). V lost 1 base, J lost 4 bases, and 5 bases lay in between. CDR3 sequence reads: CASSLGQNQPQHF. The CDR3 nucleotides read TGTGCCAGCAGCTTAGGACAAAATCAGCCCCAGCATTTT.

This sequence joins TRBV28 and TRBJ1-5; TRBD1 aligns across 7 bases. Germline CDR1 reads MDHEN; CDR2 reads SYDVKM. V dropped 5 bases and J dropped 4; count of bases not matched to a gene: 17. This CDR3 is 18 amino acids long. CDR3 coding DNA: TGTGCCAGCAGTCACCCCACGGGAGGGGGCCGAGGGAATCAGCCCCAGCATTTT. Protein sequence: CASSHPTGGGRGNQPQHF. The whole variable domain, remainder taken from reference TRBV28 and TRBJ1-5, is DVKVTQSSRYLVKRTGEKVFLECVQDMDHENMFWYRQDPGLGLRLIYFSYDVKMKEKGDIPEGYSVSREKKERFSLILESASTNQTSMYLCASSHPTGGGRGNQPQHFGDGTRLSIL.

In DNA, the CDR3 is TGCGCCAGCAGCCAAGATTGGGCTAGCGGGATCCAAGAGACCCAGTACTTC. Residues: CASSQDWASGIQETQYF. This chain joins TRBV4-3 and TRBJ2-5; TRBD2 agrees at 9 bases. In germline, CDR1 is LGHNA, CDR2 YSLEER. V lost 0 bases, J lost 1 base, and 6 bases stayed unmatched. This CDR3 has 17 residues.

The chain carries TRBV13 and TRBJ1-1, with 7 bases identical to TRBD1. V trimming: 4 bases; J trimming: 0 bases; junction bases outside the gene matches: 20. This CDR3 contains 20 residues. The germline gives CDR1 PRHDT, CDR2 FYEKMQ (reference sequence). CDR3 amino acids: CASSSLEKTGRMNMNTEAFF. CDR3 sequence (DNA): TGTGCCAGCAGCTCCCTGGAGAAGACAGGGCGAATGAACATGAACACTGAAGCTTTCTTT.

This sequence joins TRBV19 and TRBJ1-1, with D uncertain. This CDR3 is built from 15 residues. Germline-derived CDR1 and CDR2 are LNHDA and SQIVND (reference sequence). V lost 3 bases and J lost 0, with 11 bases in between. The CDR3 loop is CASSIGLWMNTEAFF. The DNA of the CDR3 is TGTGCCAGTAGTATTGGACTGTGGATGAACACTGAAGCTTTCTTT.

The chain couples TRBV11-2 to TRBJ2-7; 7 positions agree with TRBD2. After removal of 6 bases from V and 6 bases from J, the junction contained 2 bases not matched to a gene. Germline assignment: CDR1 SGHAT and CDR2 FQNNGV. The CDR3 covers 11 residues. The CDR3 loop is CASRGGSEQYF. CDR3 sequence (DNA): TGTGCCAGCAGGGGGGGGTCCGAGCAGTACTTC.

The gene calls are TRBV6-1 and TRBJ2-1; 7 positions agree with TRBD2. The length of the CDR3 is 16 residues. Per germline, CDR1 MNHNS and CDR2 SASEGT. Trimming took 4 bases from V and 7 from J; bases not matched to a gene: 13. DNA for the CDR3: TGTGCCAGCAGTGTCGGGCGGGAGTCTTTTGGAAATGAGCAGTTCTTC. Its translation: CASSVGRESFGNEQFF.

The rearrangement joins TRBV3-1 (or the pseudogene TRBV3-2) to TRBJ2-3; TRBD1 agrees at 8 bases. V dropped 1 base and J dropped 6; count of bases not matched to a gene: 6. The CDR3 totals 15 residues. Germline V gene lookup returns CDR1 LGHDT and CDR2 YNNKEL (reference sequence). CDR3 sequence: CASSQAGGARDTQYF. CDR3 DNA sequence: TGTGCCAGCAGCCAAGCAGGGGGCGCACGGGATACGCAGTATTTT.

V and J are TRBV7-2 and TRBJ1-2; D call uncertain. Trimming cost V 3 bases and J 0 bases, with 8 bases left between them. The CDR3 has 14 amino acids. CDR1 and CDR2 from the germline V gene are SGHTA and FQGNSA. The CDR3 bases are TGTGCCAGCAGCTTGGGCCCAGCTAACTATGGCTACACCTTC. Translated, it gives CASSLGPANYGYTF.

V usage is TRBV11-2 and J usage is TRBJ1-1, with D possibly matching TRBD1 (6 bases). Germline CDR1 is SGHAT and CDR2 is FQNNGV. V gave up 5 bases and J gave up 6 bases, with 13 bases separating them. The CDR3 totals 13 residues. DNA of the CDR3: TGTGCCAGCAGCCACCGCGGACAGTCTGAAGCTTTCTTT. It is translated as CASSHRGQSEAFF.

This chain links TRBV19 with TRBJ2-7; D is possibly TRBD1 (6 bases). This CDR3 has 14 amino acids. Deletions cut 5 bases from V and 0 bases from J, with 11 bases between. From germline, CDR1 is LNHDA and CDR2 SQIVND (reference sequence). This CDR3 reads CASSARTASYEQYF. CDR3 nucleotides: TGTGCCAGTAGTGCTCGGACAGCCTCCTACGAGCAGTACTTC.

The gene calls are TRBV10-2 and TRBJ1-1, with 7 bases that match TRBD1. The CDR3 spans 14 residues. The V gene end was trimmed by 4 bases and the J gene end by 0 bases; junction bases not matched to a gene: 2. Germline V gene lookup returns CDR1 WSHSY and CDR2 SAAADI. The CDR3 region has the DNA TGCGCCAGCAGTGGACAGGGCCTGAACACTGAAGCTTTCTTT. Translating gives CASSGQGLNTEAFF.

The chain has TRBV4-1 and TRBJ1-2; the D is unclear. Germline-derived CDR1 and CDR2 are MGHRA and YSYEKL. CDR3 length: 17 amino acids. V was clipped by 5 bases and J by 0 bases, with 19 bases between them. CDR3 in DNA: TGCGCCAGCAGCTCCCAGGCCCCCCAAAAACCTAACTATGGCTACACCTTC. It yields the protein CASSSQAPQKPNYGYTF.

The rearrangement joins TRBV3-1 (or the pseudogene TRBV3-2) to TRBJ1-5; D may be TRBD1 (6 bases). This CDR3 region has 15 residues. Trimming took off 1 base at V and 2 bases at J, with 9 bases between the two ends. CDR1 and CDR2 (germline): LGHDT, YNNKEL (reference sequence). The CDR3 reads CASSQGPGGNQPQHF. The CDR3 DNA sequence: TGTGCCAGCAGCCAAGGTCCAGGGGGCAATCAGCCCCAGCATTTT.

This clone was seen a handful of times. This rearrangement joins TRBV6-4 to TRBJ1-5; TRBD1 is a possible D gene (6 bases). CDR3 length: 15 residues. V was shortened by 0 bases and J by 9 bases, with 15 bases between the two germline ends. Germline V CDR1 and CDR2: MRHNA, SNTAGT. The CDR3 sequence is CASSDSADSFGPQHF. CDR3 DNA sequence: TGTGCCAGCAGTGACTCGGCGGACAGCTTTGGGCCCCAGCATTTT.

V usage is TRBV19 and J usage is TRBJ2-6; the match to TRBD1 covers 10 bases. V lost 5 bases, J lost 4 bases, and 8 bases stayed unmatched. CDR1 and CDR2 (germline): LNHDA, SQIVND (reference sequence). The CDR3 contains 17 residues. CDR3 residues: CASSPMTGGAGANVLTF. CDR3 sequence (DNA): TGTGCCAGTAGTCCGATGACAGGGGGCGCCGGGGCCAACGTCCTGACTTTC.

The V and J genes are TRBV2 and TRBJ2-5, with TRBD2 matching over 12 bases. V shed 2 bases and J 2 bases; nucleotides not matched to a gene: 3. This CDR3 is built from 16 residues. Germline V CDR1 and CDR2: SNHLY, FYNNEI. The CDR3 sequence is CASSERLAGGQETQYF. CDR3 sequence (DNA): TGTGCCAGCAGTGAACGGCTAGCGGGGGGGCAAGAGACCCAGTACTTC.

In DNA, the CDR3 is TGTGCCAGCAGCGAGAGAGGGACTAGCGCGTACAATGAGCAGTTCTTC. Translation gives CASSERGTSAYNEQFF. The chain couples TRBV9 to TRBJ2-1, with 10 positions matching TRBD2. J gave up 4 bases and V 3 bases, and 7 bases lay outside the gene matches. Per the germline V gene, CDR1 is SGDLS and CDR2 is YYNGEE. The CDR3 has 16 amino acids.

The V and J genes are TRBV25-1 and TRBJ1-1; no firm D call. CDR1 and CDR2 from the germline V gene are MGHDK and SYGVNS. V lost 6 bases and J 2 bases, leaving 4 bases between the germline ends. The CDR3 runs to 11 residues. CDR3 DNA: TGTGCCAGCAGCATTAACACTGAAGCTTTCTTT. This encodes CASSINTEAFF.